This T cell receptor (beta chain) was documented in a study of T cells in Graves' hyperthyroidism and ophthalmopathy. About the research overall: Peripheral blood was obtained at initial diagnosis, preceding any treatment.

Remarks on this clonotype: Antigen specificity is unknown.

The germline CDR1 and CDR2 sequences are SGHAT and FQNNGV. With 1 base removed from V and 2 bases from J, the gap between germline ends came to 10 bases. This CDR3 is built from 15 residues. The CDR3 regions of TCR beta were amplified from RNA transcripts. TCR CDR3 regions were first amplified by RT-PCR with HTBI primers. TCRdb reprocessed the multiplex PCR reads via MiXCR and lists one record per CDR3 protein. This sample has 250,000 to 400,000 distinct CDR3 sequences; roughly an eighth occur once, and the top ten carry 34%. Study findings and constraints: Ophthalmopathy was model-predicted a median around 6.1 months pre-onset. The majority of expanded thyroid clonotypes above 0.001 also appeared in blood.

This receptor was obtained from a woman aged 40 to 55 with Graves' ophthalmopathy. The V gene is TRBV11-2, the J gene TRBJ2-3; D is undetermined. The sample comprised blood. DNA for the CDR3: TGTGCCAGCAGCTTAGTTGGTAAATACACAGATACGCAGTATTTT. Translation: CASSLVGKYTDTQYF.